The 19 T cell receptor beta chains below come from one sample, sequenced in a study of T cells after posttransplantation cyclophosphamide. Clones were read by immunoSEQ multiplex PCR, and TCRdb kept only the in-frame ones, dropping some. The specimen has tens of thousands of clones, none found just once. Source material: PBMCs. The source of these receptors is a man in his fifties in good health, CMV-negative, and a related stem cell transplant donor.

This clone was counted at least ten times. This chain joins TRBV30 and TRBJ1-5, with D possibly being TRBD1 (5 bases). The CDR3 loop spans 14 amino acids. Germline V lookup: CDR1 GTSNPN, CDR2 SVGIG (reference sequence). V was pared by 1 base and J by 2 bases, with 9 bases between. CDR3 amino acids: CAWSGMTGNQPQHF. CDR3 nucleotides: TGTGCCTGGAGTGGAATGACAGGCAATCAGCCCCAGCATTTT.

This clone was seen ten or more times. V is TRBV15 and J is TRBJ2-2, with 8 bases identical to TRBD2. CDR3 size: 18 residues. With 0 bases clipped from V and 2 bases from J, the junction kept 8 bases outside the gene matches. Germline CDR1 and CDR2: LNHNV and YYDKDF (reference sequence). Written as DNA, the CDR3 is TGTGCCACCAGCAGAGATCCCCCTCGGGGGGGTAACACCGGGGAGCTGTTTTTT. Translation gives CATSRDPPRGGNTGELFF.

A few counts support this clone. The rearrangement links TRBV7-9 to TRBJ2-2; 15 nucleotides line up with TRBD2. V trimming: 2 bases; J trimming: 4 bases; junction bases outside the gene matches: 2. This CDR3 comprises 17 residues. In germline, CDR1 is SEHNR, CDR2 FQNEAQ (reference sequence). In DNA form, the CDR3 reads TGTGCCAGCAGCTTACAGGGACTAGCGGGAGGCACCGGGGAGCTGTTTTTT. Translated, it gives CASSLQGLAGGTGELFF.

This clone was counted at least ten times. The V gene is TRBV5-6, the J gene TRBJ1-1, with D possibly TRBD1 on 6 matching bases. The CDR3 sequence is 13 residues long. Germline V gene lookup returns CDR1 SGHDT and CDR2 YYEEEE. Trimming shortened V by 3 bases and J by 4 bases, and 10 bases separated the two germline ends. CDR3 loop: CASSWGPFTEAFF. CDR3 DNA: TGTGCCAGCAGCTGGGGGCCTTTCACTGAAGCTTTCTTT.

This clone was observed many times. V gene TRBV5-6 combines with J gene TRBJ2-7; the match to TRBD2 covers 9 bases. The CDR3 length is 13 residues. The germline CDR1 and CDR2 sequences are SGHDT and YYEEEE. The V and J ends lost 8 bases and 3 bases, in that order; junction bases with no gene match: 6. Written as DNA, the CDR3 is TGTGCCAGTTCCGGGACTAGCTTCTACGAGCAGTACTTC. Translated, it gives CASSGTSFYEQYF.

This clone was counted ten times or more. The CDR3 protein is CASPRLAGERNEQFF. The CDR3 nucleotides are TGTGCCAGCCCCAGACTAGCGGGAGAGCGTAATGAGCAGTTCTTC. The chain links TRBV18 to TRBJ2-1, with TRBD2 matching over 12 bases. The V gene end was trimmed by 8 bases and the J gene end by 7 bases; junction bases not matched to a gene: 9. Germline V gene lookup returns CDR1 KGHSH and CDR2 LQKENI. The length of the CDR3 is 15 residues.

Many counts were recorded for this clone. This chain links TRBV5-1 with TRBJ2-1; 11 nucleotides agree with TRBD2. This CDR3 has 15 amino acids. Germline assignment: CDR1 SGHRS and CDR2 YFSETQ. V lost 4 bases and J lost 6; bases outside the gene matches: 6. The CDR3: CASSVGTSGFNEQFF. Written as DNA, the CDR3 is TGCGCCAGCAGCGTAGGGACTAGCGGCTTCAATGAGCAGTTCTTC. Looking up the rest from reference TRBV5-1 and TRBJ2-1 gives the full variable domain: KAGVTQTPRYLIKTRGQQVTLSCSPISGHRSVSWYQQTPGQGLQFLFEYFSETQRNKGNFPGRFSGRQFSNSRSEMNVSTLELGDSALYLCASSVGTSGFNEQFFGPGTRLTVL.

This clone was found many times. V usage is TRBV5-1 and J usage is TRBJ2-7; 12 bases are shared with TRBD2. This CDR3 spans 17 amino acids. Germline-derived CDR1 and CDR2 are SGHRS and YFSETQ. The V and J ends lost 1 base and 6 bases, in that order; junction bases with no gene match: 11. The CDR3 DNA follows: TGCGCCAGCAGCTTGTTAGGCCTAGCGGGAGGGCCGGGCGAGCAGTACTTC. Its protein product is CASSLLGLAGGPGEQYF.

This clone showed up many times. The CDR3 sequence is CASSETGGETEAFF. CDR3 nucleotide sequence: TGTGCCAGCAGTGAGACAGGGGGGGAGACTGAAGCTTTCTTT. V gene TRBV6-6 combines with J gene TRBJ1-1, with 9 bases aligning to TRBD1. Germline V gene lookup returns CDR1 MNHNY and CDR2 SVGAGI (reference sequence). This CDR3 contains 14 residues. The junction had 6 bases not matched to a gene; V was cut back by 5 bases and J by 5 bases.

The sample holds many counts of this clone. This chain connects TRBV9 to TRBJ1-3, with D perhaps TRBD1 (5 bases). Germline V CDR1 and CDR2: SGDLS, YYNGEE. V lost 0 bases to trimming and J lost 4 bases, with 11 bases between them. The CDR3 totals 15 residues. In DNA form, the CDR3 reads TGTGCCAGCAGCGTAGATGAAGGGGCAGGAAACACCATATATTTT. Translation: CASSVDEGAGNTIYF.

This clone occurred many times. J is TRBJ2-3 and V is TRBV19; 12 nucleotides line up with TRBD2. V shed 8 bases and J 5 bases; nucleotides not matched to a gene: 5. Germline CDR1 is LNHDA and CDR2 is SQIVND (reference sequence). This CDR3 contains 14 residues. Written as DNA, the CDR3 is TGTGCCAGTCGACTAGCGGGGGTCAAAGATACGCAGTATTTT. Protein: CASRLAGVKDTQYF. The complete variable domain, with remaining parts taken from reference TRBV19 and TRBJ2-3, reads DGGITQSPKYLFRKEGQNVTLSCEQNLNHDAMYWYRQDPGQGLRLIYYSQIVNDFQKGDIAEGYSVSREKKESFPLTVTSAQKNPTAFYLCASRLAGVKDTQYFGPGTRLTVL.

This clone was recorded many times. J is TRBJ2-7 and V is TRBV7-8; D may be TRBD1 (6 bases). V gave up 6 bases and J gave up 2 bases, with 11 bases separating them. The CDR3 covers 13 residues. Germline V gene sequence: CDR1 SGHVS, CDR2 FQNEAQ. CDR3 coding DNA: TGTGCCAGCAGTCAAGGACAGCCCTACGAGCAGTACTTC. Its protein product is CASSQGQPYEQYF.

There are many counts of this clone. This chain joins TRBV5-6 and TRBJ2-5; 12 positions match TRBD2. With 2 bases clipped from V and 5 bases from J, the junction kept 1 base outside the gene matches. CDR1 and CDR2 from the germline V gene are SGHDT and YYEEEE. The CDR3 is 14 residues long. The CDR3 loop is CASSFGLAGETQYF. CDR3 nucleotides: TGTGCCAGCAGCTTTGGACTAGCGGGGGAGACCCAGTACTTC.

Many counts were recorded for this clone. The chain couples TRBV7-9 to TRBJ2-7; a possible D gene is TRBD1 (5 bases). The V gene's germline CDR1 is SEHNR and CDR2 FQNEAQ (reference sequence). There are 14 residues in the CDR3. V was cut by 5 bases and J by 2 bases, with 13 bases left in between. In nucleotides, the CDR3 is TGTGCCAGCAGCCATGACCAGGACACCTACGAGCAGTACTTC. Translation gives CASSHDQDTYEQYF.

This clone showed up just a few times. At one boundary the junction diverges from the germline segment, which might be a read error. The same CDR3 can be traced to other DNA sequences in this sample. The chain joins TRBV27 to TRBJ1-2; 7 bases fit TRBD1. The CDR3 runs to 14 residues. Germline values: CDR1 MNHEY, CDR2 SMNVEV (reference sequence). As DNA, the CDR3 is TGTGCCAGCAGTAAAGACGACAGGGTGGATGGCTACACTTTC. It yields the protein CASSKDDRVDGYTF.

At least ten counts were recorded for this clone. The rearrangement uses TRBV5-6 and TRBJ2-3; 7 nucleotides line up with TRBD2. The CDR3 runs 18 residues. Per the germline V gene, CDR1 is SGHDT and CDR2 is YYEEEE. The V segment lost 0 bases and the J segment 10 bases; nucleotides outside the gene matches: 20. DNA of the CDR3: TGTGCCAGCAGCTTGGGGGATGAGCGGGGCGGGGTTGAGGGGCCGCAGTATTTT. This encodes CASSLGDERGGVEGPQYF.

This clone showed up many times. The V and J genes are TRBV19 and TRBJ2-3, with a weak D call TRBD2 (5 bases). Between the trimmed V and J ends, which lost 3 bases and 2 bases, there was a span of 12 bases. The CDR3 has 15 amino acids. CDR1 and CDR2 (germline): LNHDA, SQIVND (reference sequence). CDR3 DNA sequence: TGTGCCAGTAGTATTCGCGGGTCTAACACAGATACGCAGTATTTT. Translating gives CASSIRGSNTDTQYF. The entire variable domain, with the rest obtained from reference TRBV19 and TRBJ2-3, is as follows: DGGITQSPKYLFRKEGQNVTLSCEQNLNHDAMYWYRQDPGQGLRLIYYSQIVNDFQKGDIAEGYSVSREKKESFPLTVTSAQKNPTAFYLCASSIRGSNTDTQYFGPGTRLTVL.

This clone was seen at least ten times. The CDR3 DNA reads as TGTGCCAGTAGTCGGACAGGGACTAACTATGGCTACACCTTC. It is translated as CASSRTGTNYGYTF. The chain carries TRBV19 and TRBJ1-2; 8 nucleotides match TRBD1. The germline CDR1 and CDR2 sequences are LNHDA and SQIVND (reference sequence). V shed 5 bases and J 0 bases; nucleotides not matched to a gene: 2. This CDR3 has 14 amino acids. The variable domain in full, with the rest retrieved from reference TRBV19 and TRBJ1-2, is DGGITQSPKYLFRKEGQNVTLSCEQNLNHDAMYWYRQDPGQGLRLIYYSQIVNDFQKGDIAEGYSVSREKKESFPLTVTSAQKNPTAFYLCASSRTGTNYGYTFGSGTRLTVV.

This clone has a count of ten or more. V usage is TRBV7-7 and J usage is TRBJ2-1; the match to TRBD1 covers 10 bases. This CDR3 region has 13 residues. Trimming cost V 3 bases and J 10 bases; bases outside gene matches: 3. Germline CDR1 reads SSHAT; CDR2 reads FNYEAQ (reference sequence). CDR3 nucleotide sequence: TGTGCCAGCAGCTTTGACAGGGGGCGAGAGCAGTTCTTC. Residues: CASSFDRGREQFF.